Presented here are 21 T cell receptor beta chains from one specimen sequenced in a study of identical twins. TCRdb recomputed calls from the 5' RACE reads with MiXCR, one row per CDR3 protein. This table has hundreds of thousands of distinct CDR3 sequences, roughly 12% appearing once. These data also featured in a second study, about yellow fever vaccine responses in identical twins.

Material for sequencing was CD8+ T cells sorted from blood. All receptors come from a woman aged 18-29 years in good health.

The gene calls are TRBV27 and TRBJ2-5; D could derive from TRBD1 or TRBD2 (5 bases each). Germline loops: CDR1 MNHEY, CDR2 SMNVEV (reference sequence). Between the trimmed V and J ends, which lost 7 bases and 1 base, there was a span of 19 bases. There are 16 residues in the CDR3. CDR3: CASKTAGSFSQETQYF. The CDR3 DNA follows: TGTGCCAGCAAAACTGCAGGGAGTTTTAGCCAAGAGACCCAGTACTTC.

This clonotype was recorded many times. The chain carries TRBV29-1 and TRBJ2-5; no clear D gene. Deletions cut 4 bases from V and 1 base from J, with 7 bases between. The CDR3 has 12 amino acids. The V gene's germline CDR1 is SQVTM and CDR2 ANQGSEA. The CDR3: CSVVYIQETQYF. CDR3 DNA: TGCAGCGTTGTATACATCCAAGAGACCCAGTACTTC.

The chain uses TRBV20-1 and TRBJ2-1, with 7 bases that match TRBD2. J was trimmed by 3 bases and V by 6 bases; bases with no gene match: 14. The germline V gene has CDR1 DFQATT and CDR2 SNEGSKA (reference sequence). The CDR3 consists of 16 residues. Here the CDR3 DNA reads TGCAGTGCCGACAAGTTGAGGGAGGGAGGCTACAATGAGCAGTTCTTC. It specifies CSADKLREGGYNEQFF.

The chain is built from TRBV24-1 and TRBJ2-1; no clear D gene. Trimming pared 5 bases from V and 0 bases from J, leaving 16 bases between. This CDR3 region has 17 residues. Germline V gene lookup returns CDR1 KGHDR and CDR2 SFDVKD. This chain's CDR3 is CATSGWRSGSSYNEQFF. CDR3 DNA sequence: TGTGCCACCAGTGGATGGCGAAGTGGCAGCTCCTACAATGAGCAGTTCTTC.

The genes are TRBV2 and TRBJ2-7, with 8 positions matching TRBD2. The ends lost 6 bases at V and 6 bases at J; junction bases unmatched: 19. The germline V gene encodes CDR1 SNHLY and CDR2 FYNNEI. The CDR3 is 17 residues long. The CDR3 loop reads CASSTLADTPLFPEQYF. For the CDR3, the DNA is TGTGCCAGCAGCACACTAGCGGATACACCCCTCTTTCCCGAGCAGTACTTC.

This clonotype has just a few counts. This chain uses TRBV10-3 with TRBJ2-1; D is uncertain. Deletions cut 6 bases from V and 3 bases from J, with 12 bases between. CDR3 length equals 14 residues. CDR1 is ENHRY, CDR2 SYGVKD, per germline. The CDR3 DNA reads as TGTGCCATCAGAAAGTATCCCCTCTACAATGAGCAGTTCTTC. Protein: CAIRKYPLYNEQFF.

There are many counts of this clonotype. The chain is built from TRBV12-3 or TRBV12-4 and TRBJ2-1; a weak D match, TRBD2 (5 bases). CDR3 length: 12 residues. The V gene lost 6 bases and the J gene lost 9 bases, with 12 bases spanning the gap. CDR3 sequence reads: CASSSTAGEQFF. CDR3 sequence (DNA): TGTGCCAGCAGCTCGACCGCGGGTGAGCAGTTCTTC.

This clonotype was recorded a few times. The chain has TRBV11-2 and TRBJ2-1; 7 bases are shared with TRBD2. Germline V gene lookup returns CDR1 SGHAT and CDR2 FQNNGV. The CDR3 contains 16 residues. Unmatched junction bases numbered 4, after V lost 2 bases and J lost 0 bases. Here the CDR3 reads CASSLFGGSSYNEQFF. CDR3 sequence (DNA): TGTGCCAGCAGCTTATTCGGCGGGAGCTCCTACAATGAGCAGTTCTTC.

J is TRBJ2-1 and V is TRBV12-3 or TRBV12-4; 7 bases fit TRBD1. J was trimmed by 4 bases and V by 1 base; bases with no gene match: 13. The CDR3 is made up of 18 amino acids. The CDR3 bases are TGTGCCAGCAGTTTAGGAGGGCCAGGGGGACCAATTTACAATGAGCAGTTCTTC. Protein: CASSLGGPGGPIYNEQFF.

This clonotype turned up a few times. This sequence joins TRBV5-8 and TRBJ2-1, with D perhaps TRBD1 (6 bases). The V and J ends lost 4 bases and 6 bases respectively, with 14 bases between them. This CDR3 is built from 14 residues. The germline V gene has CDR1 SGHTS and CDR2 YDEGEE. CDR3 protein: CASSLGPGANEQFF. CDR3 nucleotide sequence: TGTGCCAGCAGCCTGGGGCCAGGGGCCAATGAGCAGTTCTTC.

CDR3 in DNA: TGTGCCATCCCCGGGGGCGATACCGGGGAGCTGTTTTTT. It specifies CAIPGGDTGELFF. The rearrangement uses TRBV10-3 and TRBJ2-2, with D perhaps assigned TRBD1 or TRBD2 (6 bases each). Per the germline V gene, CDR1 is ENHRY and CDR2 is SYGVKD. There are 13 residues in the CDR3. The germline V and J ends were trimmed by 8 bases and 5 bases, with 12 bases remaining between them.

This clonotype has more than one count but fewer than ten. V and J are TRBV20-1 and TRBJ2-1; no clear D. The CDR3 is 14 amino acids. Trimming stripped 3 bases from V and 4 bases from J, with 13 bases between. Per germline, CDR1 DFQATT and CDR2 SNEGSKA (reference sequence). The CDR3: CSARAMEMYNEQFF. The CDR3 bases are TGCAGTGCTAGGGCCATGGAGATGTACAATGAGCAGTTCTTC.

A few counts support this clonotype. This chain uses TRBV28 with TRBJ2-3; D unclear. The CDR3 loop spans 12 amino acids. Trimming took off 7 bases at V and 1 base at J, with 6 bases between the two ends. CDR1 is MDHEN and CDR2 is SYDVKM in the germline V gene. Here the CDR3 reads CASKVGTDTQYF. In DNA, the CDR3 is TGTGCCAGCAAGGTGGGCACAGATACGCAGTATTTT.

This clonotype occurred many times. The chain employs TRBV27 and TRBJ2-3, with D unresolved. This CDR3 comprises 11 residues. V lost 5 bases, J lost 5 bases, and 5 bases lay in between. Germline V gives CDR1 MNHEY, CDR2 SMNVEV (reference sequence). CDR3 sequence: CASSRRDTQYF. The CDR3, as DNA: TGTGCCAGCAGTAGAAGAGATACGCAGTATTTT.

This clonotype has just a few counts. This chain uses TRBV2 with TRBJ2-1; 11 nucleotides agree with TRBD2. CDR3 length: 13 residues. Germline loops: CDR1 SNHLY, CDR2 FYNNEI. V shed 7 bases, J shed 8 bases, and the junction held 4 bases outside the gene matches. Here the CDR3 reads CASTTSGSDEQFF. DNA of the CDR3: TGTGCCAGCACTACTAGCGGGAGTGATGAGCAGTTCTTC.

For this clonotype: This may arise from a read error, as a much more abundant clone is one base away. The J gene is TRBJ2-5, the V gene TRBV11-2; the match to TRBD1 covers 8 bases. Per germline, CDR1 SGHAT and CDR2 FQNNGV. CDR3 length: 12 residues. The CDR3 region has the DNA TGTGCCAGCAGCACAGGGGGAGAGATCCAGTACTTC. It translates to CASSTGGEIQYF.

Here the CDR3 reads CASSIGTSGQETQYF. CDR3 nucleotides: TGTGCCAGCAGCATAGGGACTAGCGGACAAGAGACCCAGTACTTC. The chain employs TRBV7-9 and TRBJ2-5; 11 nucleotides align to TRBD2. Looked up from germline, CDR1 is SEHNR and CDR2 is FQNEAQ (reference sequence). V shed 5 bases and J 2 bases; nucleotides not matched to a gene: 4. CDR3 length equals 15 residues.

This clonotype has only a few counts. The V and J genes are TRBV9 and TRBJ2-3; 12 bases are shared with TRBD2. Germline-derived CDR1 and CDR2 are SGDLS and YYNGEE. V gave up 4 bases and J gave up 4 bases; unmatched junction bases: 7. The CDR3 has 16 residues. CDR3 sequence (DNA): TGTGCCAGCAGCATAACTAGCGGGAGGATCGCAGATACGCAGTATTTT. Amino acid sequence: CASSITSGRIADTQYF.

The chain has TRBV21-1 and TRBJ2-2. TRBV21-1 is a documented pseudogene. The CDR3 is 15 amino acids. CDR3 loop: CASSRSDGVERELFF. In nucleotides, the CDR3 is TGTGCCAGCAGCAGATCGGACGGCGTGGAACGGGAGCTGTTTTTT.

V and J are TRBV27 and TRBJ2-3; D is undetermined. In germline, CDR1 is MNHEY, CDR2 SMNVEV (reference sequence). The ends were cut back, 6 bases at V and 2 bases at J, with 9 bases in the middle. CDR3 size: 13 residues. The CDR3 loop reads CASRFTTTDTQYF. In DNA, the CDR3 is TGTGCCAGCAGGTTCACCACCACAGATACGCAGTATTTT.

This clonotype showed up many times. The chain is built from TRBV10-1 and TRBJ1-4; D unresolved. CDR3 length: 15 residues. The ends were cut back, 0 bases at V and 8 bases at J, with 13 bases in the middle. Germline V gene sequence: CDR1 WNHNN, CDR2 SYGVQD (reference sequence). CDR3 protein: CASSESKETEEKLFF. The CDR3 region has the DNA TGCGCCAGCAGTGAGTCGAAGGAGACGGAGGAAAAACTGTTTTTT.